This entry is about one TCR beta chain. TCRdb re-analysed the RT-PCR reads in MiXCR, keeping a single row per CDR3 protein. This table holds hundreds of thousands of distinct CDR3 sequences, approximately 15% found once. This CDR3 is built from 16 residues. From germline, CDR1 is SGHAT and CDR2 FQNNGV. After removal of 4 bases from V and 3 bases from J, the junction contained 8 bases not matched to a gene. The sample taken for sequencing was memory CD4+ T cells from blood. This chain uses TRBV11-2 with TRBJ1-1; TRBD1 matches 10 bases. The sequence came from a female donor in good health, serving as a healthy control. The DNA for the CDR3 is TGTGCCAGCAGCTATGACAGGGGGCGGGTTGACACTGAAGCTTTCTTT. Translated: CASSYDRGRVDTEAFF. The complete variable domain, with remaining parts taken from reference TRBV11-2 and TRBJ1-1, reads EAGVAQSPRYKIIEKRQSVAFWCNPISGHATLYWYQQILGQGPKLLIQFQNNGVVDDSQLPKDRFSAERLKGVDSTLKIQPAKLEDSAVYLCASSYDRGRVDTEAFFGQGTRLTVV.